This T cell receptor beta chain is from a study of blood T cell repertoires in COVID-19. Turning to the study itself: Material from acute and convalescent COVID-19 was sourced from the United States, Italy and Spain. Nucleic acid was either cDNA or gDNA, and it came from T cells, B-cell-depleted T cells, or PBMCs.

In the original processing: Amplification of reference gene primers was used by the study to estimate nucleated cell counts. Here immunoSEQ multiplex PCR was the method, and the copy in TCRdb shows in-frame clones only, minus some. V, J and clone size reflect that table, while D and trimming were determined from the DNA. The data contain over 250,000 clones, approximately 85% of them singletons. The receptor's source is a human donor in a cohort sampled during active COVID-19. The sequenced sample was peripheral blood.

The CDR3, as DNA: TGTGCCAGCAGCTTATCTACGACAGGGACGAGGTTCCTGTCCTACGAGCAGTACTTC. Protein: CASSLSTTGTRFLSYEQYF. This chain connects TRBV7-2 to TRBJ2-7, with TRBD1 matching 7 bases. The CDR3 has 19 amino acids. Unmatched junction bases numbered 17, after V lost 2 bases and J lost 1 base. Germline-derived CDR1 and CDR2 are SGHTA and FQGNSA.